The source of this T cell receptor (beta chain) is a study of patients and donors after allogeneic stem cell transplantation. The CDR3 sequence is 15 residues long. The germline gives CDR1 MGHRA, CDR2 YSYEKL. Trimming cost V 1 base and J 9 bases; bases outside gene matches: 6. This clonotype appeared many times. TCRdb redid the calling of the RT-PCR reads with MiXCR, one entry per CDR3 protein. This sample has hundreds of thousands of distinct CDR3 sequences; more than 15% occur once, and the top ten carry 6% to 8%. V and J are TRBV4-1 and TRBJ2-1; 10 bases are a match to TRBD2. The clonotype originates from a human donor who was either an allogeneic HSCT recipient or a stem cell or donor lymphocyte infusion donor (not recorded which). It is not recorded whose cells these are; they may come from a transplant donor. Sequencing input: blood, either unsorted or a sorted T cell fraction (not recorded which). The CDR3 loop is CASSQGLAGLGEQFF. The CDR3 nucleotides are TGCGCCAGCAGCCAAGGACTAGCGGGTTTGGGTGAGCAGTTCTTC.